The 12 T cell receptor beta chains given below trace back to one sample, sequenced in a study of cytomegalovirus exposure and HLA in healthy donors. In the PCR, 60 Vbeta and 13 Jbeta primers were used. The protocol was immunoSEQ multiplex PCR, while the TCRdb copy is restricted to in-frame clones and leaves out a portion. The sample gives about 190,000 clones, approximately 80% of which show up once; approximately 2% is in the top ten. Material: PBMCs. The receptors shown here come from a woman younger than 30 in good health and CMV-seropositive.

This chain uses TRBV5-1 with TRBJ1-4; a possible D gene is TRBD1 (6 bases). The CDR3 totals 14 residues. The V end lost 4 bases, the J end lost 1 base, and 8 bases lay between the germline ends. Per germline, CDR1 SGHRS and CDR2 YFSETQ. The CDR3 sequence is CASSPGVTNEKLFF. In nucleotides, the CDR3 is TGCGCCAGCAGCCCAGGGGTAACTAATGAAAAACTGTTTTTT. The whole variable domain, filled in from reference TRBV5-1 and TRBJ1-4, reads KAGVTQTPRYLIKTRGQQVTLSCSPISGHRSVSWYQQTPGQGLQFLFEYFSETQRNKGNFPGRFSGRQFSNSRSEMNVSTLELGDSALYLCASSPGVTNEKLFFGSGTQLSVL.

The chain carries TRBV7-3 and TRBJ2-2; D is possibly TRBD1 (6 bases). V was pared by 2 bases and J by 2 bases, with 9 bases between. The length of the CDR3 is 15 residues. Germline values: CDR1 SGHTA, CDR2 FQGTGA. The CDR3 DNA reads as TGTGCCAGCAGCTTAGGGGGCTTTAACACCGGGGAGCTGTTTTTT. It translates to CASSLGGFNTGELFF.

This clone has just one count. The rearrangement uses TRBV6-4 and TRBJ2-7, with 13 bases matching TRBD2. CDR1 is MRHNA, CDR2 SNTAGT, per germline. The trim removed 4 bases at V and 1 base at J, leaving 1 base unmatched. This CDR3 is built from 15 residues. The CDR3 DNA follows: TGTGCCAGCAGTGTACTAGCGGGGGGGTCCTACGAGCAGTACTTC. This codes for CASSVLAGGSYEQYF.

The J gene is TRBJ1-5, the V gene TRBV11-3; D call uncertain. The CDR3 is 17 residues long. Trimming shortened V by 0 bases and J by 4 bases, and 16 bases separated the two germline ends. Per germline, CDR1 SGHNT and CDR2 YENEEA. CDR3 sequence (DNA): TGTGCCAGCAGCTTAGATTTCTGGTACGGAGGGAATCAGCCCCAGCATTTT. It is translated as CASSLDFWYGGNQPQHF.

This sequence joins TRBV5-4 and TRBJ2-7; D unresolved. Trimming removed 4 bases at V and 6 bases at J, with 11 bases between. Germline CDR1 is SGHNT and CDR2 is YYREEE (reference sequence). The CDR3 totals 12 residues. The CDR3 region has the DNA TGTGCCAGCAGCCCCCAGGAAGGCGAGCAGTACTTC. Its protein product is CASSPQEGEQYF.

This clone was observed a few times. The chain recombines TRBV4-1 with TRBJ2-5, with unresolved D. The germline gives CDR1 MGHRA, CDR2 YSYEKL. Between the trimmed V and J ends, which lost 2 bases and 2 bases, there was a span of 6 bases. CDR3 length: 13 residues. The CDR3 loop is CASSQQMQETQYF. The CDR3 nucleotides read TGCGCCAGCAGCCAACAGATGCAAGAGACCCAGTACTTC.

This clone has only a few counts. The J gene is TRBJ2-1, the V gene TRBV4-1, with TRBD2 identical over 8 bases. Germline V gene lookup returns CDR1 MGHRA and CDR2 YSYEKL. The CDR3 extends over 16 amino acids. The junction had 4 bases not matched to a gene; V was cut back by 3 bases and J by 0 bases. In nucleotides, the CDR3 is TGCGCCAGCAGCCAGGGACTAGTAGGCTCCTACAATGAGCAGTTCTTC. It is translated as CASSQGLVGSYNEQFF.

The chain couples TRBV6-6 to TRBJ2-1; D is ambiguous. Trimming stripped 0 bases from V and 4 bases from J, with 4 bases between. In germline, CDR1 is MNHNY, CDR2 SVGAGI (reference sequence). The CDR3 is made up of 13 amino acids. CDR3 sequence reads: CASSYSQYNEQFF. The CDR3 DNA is TGTGCCAGCAGTTACTCACAGTACAATGAGCAGTTCTTC.

This sequence joins TRBV14 and TRBJ2-3; tentative D call: TRBD2 (6 bases). This CDR3 spans 18 amino acids. Trimming left V 1 base short and J 2 bases short, with 19 bases between. The germline V gene has CDR1 SGHDN and CDR2 FVKESK. The CDR3 protein is CASSQVFGVGTLTDTQYF. The CDR3 coding sequence is TGTGCCAGCAGCCAAGTCTTCGGGGTGGGGACTCTCACAGATACGCAGTATTTT.

The rearrangement links TRBV30 to TRBJ2-4; D is possibly TRBD2 (7 bases). Trimming pared 2 bases from V and 6 bases from J, leaving 14 bases between. This CDR3 comprises 14 residues. Germline V gene data show CDR1 as GTSNPN and CDR2 as SVGIG (reference sequence). The CDR3 region is CAWSTGGGGNIQYF. The CDR3, as DNA: TGTGCCTGGAGTACAGGAGGGGGGGGAAACATTCAGTACTTC.

The CDR3 here is CAWTGQRYNEQFF. The CDR3 DNA reads TGTGCCTGGACTGGACAGAGATACAATGAGCAGTTCTTC. The V call is TRBV30, the J call TRBJ2-1; maybe TRBD1 (6 bases). The length of the CDR3 is 13 residues. V lost 4 bases to trimming and J lost 4 bases, with 11 bases between them. CDR1 and CDR2 (germline): GTSNPN, SVGIG (reference sequence).

This chain uses TRBV6-4 with TRBJ2-5; TRBD1 might be the D (5 bases). The DNA end is a closer match to TRBJ2-7, so the J assignment may be wrong. Germline loops: CDR1 MRHNA, CDR2 SNTAGT. The CDR3 is made up of 14 amino acids. CDR3 amino acids: CASSDPGSNYEQYF. The DNA of the CDR3 is TGTGCCAGCAGTGACCCAGGGTCGAACTACGAGCAGTACTTC.